The 18 T cell receptor beta chains presented below share a single source sample, sequenced in a study of T cell responses to AZD1222 COVID-19 vaccine. Assay used: immunoSEQ multiplex PCR; TCRdb lists only in-frame clones, some missing. The table includes approximately 150,000 clones, approximately 89% detected once. This specimen was peripheral blood, taken on day 0 of AZD1222 vaccination. These receptors all stem from an adult in good health.

The chain combines TRBV7-2 with TRBJ2-1; 10 bases map to TRBD2. The junction had 5 bases not matched to a gene; V was cut back by 8 bases and J by 7 bases. Germline loops: CDR1 SGHTA, CDR2 FQGNSA. CDR3 length equals 13 residues. CDR3 in amino acids: CASRGLARNEQFF. CDR3 sequence (DNA): TGTGCCAGCCGGGGACTAGCGAGGAATGAGCAGTTCTTC.

CDR3 nucleotides: TGCGCCAGCAGCCAAGTAGGCGCGGGAAACTATGGCTACACCTTC. This translates into CASSQVGAGNYGYTF. V is TRBV4-3 and J is TRBJ1-2; the D is unclear. The CDR3 loop spans 15 amino acids. Trimming took 1 base from V and 2 from J, leaving 11 bases between them. CDR1 is LGHNA and CDR2 is YSLEER in the germline V gene.

The DNA for the CDR3 is TGTGCCAGCAGTACCCTAAGGAGCTCCTATAATTCACCCCTCCACTTT. This translates into CASSTLRSSYNSPLHF. The rearrangement uses TRBV28 and TRBJ1-6; D is ambiguous. V dropped 5 bases and J dropped 0 bases, with 11 bases sitting between them. The CDR3 covers 16 residues. Germline-derived CDR1 and CDR2 are MDHEN and SYDVKM.

The chain uses TRBV28 and TRBJ1-3; the D is unclear. The CDR3 sequence is 14 residues long. V was pared by 3 bases and J by 4 bases, with 10 bases between. Germline V gene data show CDR1 as MDHEN and CDR2 as SYDVKM. The DNA for the CDR3 is TGTGCCAGCAGTTTCAGTCTCAGAGGAAACACCATATATTTT. Translated: CASSFSLRGNTIYF. The full variable domain, completed using reference TRBV28 and TRBJ1-3, is DVKVTQSSRYLVKRTGEKVFLECVQDMDHENMFWYRQDPGLGLRLIYFSYDVKMKEKGDIPEGYSVSREKKERFSLILESASTNQTSMYLCASSFSLRGNTIYFGEGSWLTVV.

This sequence joins TRBV20-1 and TRBJ2-7; D is undetermined. V shed 3 bases and J shed 4 bases, with 16 bases lying between them. CDR3 length equals 14 residues. Per germline, CDR1 DFQATT and CDR2 SNEGSKA (reference sequence). The CDR3 DNA is TGCAGTGCTAGTATGGCGGCAGCAACGTACGAGCAGTACTTC. Translating gives CSASMAAATYEQYF.

The chain combines TRBV19 with TRBJ1-3; D not resolved. V dropped 3 bases and J dropped 0 bases, with 12 bases sitting between them. CDR1 LNHDA and CDR2 SQIVND come from the germline V gene (reference sequence). The CDR3 runs to 16 residues. CDR3 bases: TGTGCCAGTAGTATCCCCGGACTGAACTCTGGAAACACCATATATTTT. It translates to CASSIPGLNSGNTIYF.

The genes are TRBV7-9 and TRBJ2-7; 7 nucleotides match TRBD2. J gave up 5 bases and V 5 bases, and 15 bases lay outside the gene matches. CDR1 and CDR2 from the germline V gene are SEHNR and FQNEAQ (reference sequence). The CDR3 runs to 16 residues. CDR3 DNA: TGTGCCAGCAGCCCACAAGTACCCAGGGCGGGGGACGAGCAGTACTTC. It encodes CASSPQVPRAGDEQYF. Full variable domain (rest looked up from reference TRBV7-9 and TRBJ2-7): DTGVSQNPRHKITKRGQNVTFRCDPISEHNRLYWYRQTLGQGPEFLTYFQNEAQLEKSRLLSDRFSAERPKGSFSTLEIQRTEQGDSAMYLCASSPQVPRAGDEQYFGPGTRLTVT.

The CDR3 here is CASSPSKMIGQPQHF. CDR3 nucleotides: TGTGCCAGCAGTCCTTCCAAGATGATCGGTCAGCCCCAGCATTTT. The chain carries TRBV28 and TRBJ1-5; D gene uncertain. Per the germline V gene, CDR1 is MDHEN and CDR2 is SYDVKM. The CDR3 totals 15 residues. V lost 5 bases to trimming and J lost 6 bases, with 17 bases between them.

This chain uses TRBV6-5 with TRBJ1-5; D ambiguous. This CDR3 contains 15 residues. Germline V lookup: CDR1 MNHEY, CDR2 SVGAGI. Trimming removed 7 bases at V and 2 bases at J, with 15 bases between. The CDR3 protein is CASKRWVDGNQPQHF. In DNA, the CDR3 is TGTGCCAGCAAACGGTGGGTGGATGGCAATCAGCCCCAGCATTTT.

The chain links TRBV1 to TRBJ2-3. TRBV1 is assigned pseudogene status. This CDR3 spans 16 amino acids. As DNA, the CDR3 is TGCACCAGCAGCCTCATGGGGGACGGGCTCACAGATACGCAGTATTTT. It specifies CTSSLMGDGLTDTQYF.

This chain joins TRBV4-1 and TRBJ1-1, with TRBD1 matching 10 bases. The germline V gene has CDR1 MGHRA and CDR2 YSYEKL. V was clipped by 4 bases and J by 0 bases; unmatched bases: 11. There are 18 residues in the CDR3. CDR3 amino acids: CASSPTFLTGGMNTEAFF. The DNA of the CDR3 is TGCGCCAGCAGCCCGACGTTTCTGACAGGGGGCATGAACACTGAAGCTTTCTTT.

CDR3 nucleotides: TGTGCCAGCTCACGCCCCGGACAGGGCAACGAGCAGTACTTC. It yields the protein CASSRPGQGNEQYF. The chain carries TRBV18 and TRBJ2-7, with TRBD1 matching over 8 bases. V was pared by 4 bases and J by 5 bases, with 7 bases of the junction left unmatched. The CDR3 is 14 residues long. Germline V gene sequence: CDR1 KGHSH, CDR2 LQKENI.

This rearrangement joins TRBV28 to TRBJ2-1; weak D call: TRBD1 (5 bases). Germline CDR1 reads MDHEN; CDR2 reads SYDVKM. The V gene lost 5 bases and the J gene lost 5 bases, with 16 bases spanning the gap. This CDR3 has 15 residues. Written as DNA, the CDR3 is TGTGCCAGCAGTGCCCCGCGACAGAACAACAATGAGCAGTTCTTC. Translated, it gives CASSAPRQNNNEQFF.

This chain connects TRBV9 to TRBJ2-1; 12 bases map to TRBD2. The V segment lost 0 bases and the J segment 9 bases; nucleotides outside the gene matches: 7. The germline V gene has CDR1 SGDLS and CDR2 YYNGEE. This CDR3 is built from 16 residues. CDR3 residues: CASSVATSGRRAEQFF. The DNA for the CDR3 is TGTGCCAGCAGCGTAGCAACTAGCGGGAGGAGGGCTGAGCAGTTCTTC.

This clone was detected only once. This sequence joins TRBV5-5 and TRBJ2-7; 8 nucleotides line up with TRBD2. V lost 0 bases, J lost 3 bases, and 8 bases stayed unmatched. The CDR3 totals 16 residues. From germline, CDR1 is SGHKS and CDR2 YYEKEE (reference sequence). In DNA, the CDR3 is TGTGCCAGCAGCTTGGGTCCGGGAGGGTCGCTCTACGAGCAGTACTTC. Translation gives CASSLGPGGSLYEQYF.

CDR3 region: CASRVTGIGEKLFF. The CDR3 nucleotides read TGTGCCAGCAGGGTTACAGGGATAGGTGAAAAACTGTTTTTT. J is TRBJ1-4 and V is TRBV2, with a weak D call TRBD1 (6 bases). The CDR3 loop spans 14 amino acids. V was shortened by 6 bases and J by 7 bases, with 15 bases between the two germline ends. Germline V CDR1 and CDR2: SNHLY, FYNNEI. Based on the CDR3 plus reference TRBV2 and TRBJ1-4, the full variable domain is EPEVTQTPSHQVTQMGQEVILRCVPISNHLYFYWYRQILGQKVEFLVSFYNNEISEKSEIFDDQFSVERPDGSNFTLKIRSTKLEDSAMYFCASRVTGIGEKLFFGSGTQLSVL.

This chain uses TRBV19 with TRBJ2-3; 11 positions match TRBD2. Germline CDR1 LNHDA, CDR2 SQIVND (reference sequence). CDR3 length: 20 residues. V shed 2 bases and J 4 bases; nucleotides not matched to a gene: 17. The CDR3 DNA is TGTGCCAGTAGTATAACCCGCGTGGGTAGCGGGAGGGATCTCCCAGATACGCAGTATTTT. Amino acids: CASSITRVGSGRDLPDTQYF. Looking up the rest from reference TRBV19 and TRBJ2-3 gives the full variable domain: DGGITQSPKYLFRKEGQNVTLSCEQNLNHDAMYWYRQDPGQGLRLIYYSQIVNDFQKGDIAEGYSVSREKKESFPLTVTSAQKNPTAFYLCASSITRVGSGRDLPDTQYFGPGTRLTVL.

CDR3 coding DNA: TGTGCCAGCAGCCCCATGGACGAGCAGTACTTC. Encoded protein: CASSPMDEQYF. This chain joins TRBV7-9 and TRBJ2-7, with unresolved D. The V end lost 5 bases, the J end lost 5 bases, and 7 bases lay between the germline ends. The CDR3 is 11 amino acids. Germline loops: CDR1 SEHNR, CDR2 FQNEAQ (reference sequence).